Shown below are 7 T cell receptor beta chains from a single sample sequenced in a study of cytotoxic CD8 clonotypes in ibrutinib-treated CLL. Sequencing used immunoSEQ multiplex PCR; TCRdb keeps in-frame clones, though not all of them. The top ten hold roughly 45% of the sample, which has fewer than 70,000 clones, roughly 70% seen once. Sequenced material: PBMCs, taken after 12 months of ibrutinib treatment. The receptors shown here come from a human donor with chronic lymphocytic leukemia.

V usage is TRBV11-2 and J usage is TRBJ2-3; 9 positions agree with TRBD2. Germline V gene sequence: CDR1 SGHAT, CDR2 FQNNGV. The CDR3 is 15 amino acids. The V gene end was trimmed by 5 bases and the J gene end by 2 bases; junction bases not matched to a gene: 5. CDR3 in DNA: TGTGCCAGCAGCCCCCTAGCGGGAAACACAGATACGCAGTATTTT. Amino acids: CASSPLAGNTDTQYF. The entire variable domain, with the rest obtained from reference TRBV11-2 and TRBJ2-3, is as follows: EAGVAQSPRYKIIEKRQSVAFWCNPISGHATLYWYQQILGQGPKLLIQFQNNGVVDDSQLPKDRFSAERLKGVDSTLKIQPAKLEDSAVYLCASSPLAGNTDTQYFGPGTRLTVL.

This chain uses TRBV7-6 with TRBJ2-3, with TRBD2 identical over 11 bases. Germline CDR1 is SGHVS and CDR2 is FNYEAQ. CDR3 size: 16 residues. With 1 base clipped from V and 4 bases from J, the junction kept 4 bases outside the gene matches. CDR3 loop: CASSLGSGRAADTQYF. Written as DNA, the CDR3 is TGTGCCAGCAGCTTAGGTAGCGGGAGGGCCGCAGATACGCAGTATTTT.

This clone was seen a single time. CDR3 amino acids: CASSFSFRGLEETQYF. In nucleotides, the CDR3 is TGTGCCAGCAGTTTTAGTTTCAGGGGGCTCGAAGAGACCCAGTACTTC. J is TRBJ2-5 and V is TRBV28; 8 bases match TRBD1. This CDR3 is 16 amino acids long. Germline CDR1 reads MDHEN; CDR2 reads SYDVKM. J lost 3 bases, V lost 3 bases, and 9 bases had no gene match.

The sample holds a few counts of this clone. The genes are TRBV2 and TRBJ2-3; 7 bases match TRBD2. CDR3 length: 17 amino acids. The ends lost 5 bases at V and 0 bases at J; junction bases unmatched: 11. The germline CDR1 and CDR2 sequences are SNHLY and FYNNEI. CDR3 protein: CASSSYLAVSSTDTQYF. CDR3 in DNA: TGTGCCAGCAGTTCGTACCTAGCGGTCTCTAGCACAGATACGCAGTATTTT. The entire variable domain, with the rest obtained from reference TRBV2 and TRBJ2-3, is as follows: EPEVTQTPSHQVTQMGQEVILRCVPISNHLYFYWYRQILGQKVEFLVSFYNNEISEKSEIFDDQFSVERPDGSNFTLKIRSTKLEDSAMYFCASSSYLAVSSTDTQYFGPGTRLTVL.

This clone turned up a few times. The chain combines TRBV9 with TRBJ2-5; 8 positions match TRBD1. The V and J ends lost 4 bases and 3 bases, in that order; junction bases with no gene match: 8. Germline V lookup: CDR1 SGDLS, CDR2 YYNGEE. The CDR3 runs 15 residues. DNA for the CDR3: TGTGCCAGCAGCTCCGGGACAGGACAGGAAGAGACCCAGTACTTC. Amino acids: CASSSGTGQEETQYF.

This clone was seen a handful of times. The chain has TRBV4-1 and TRBJ1-1; D uncertain. CDR3 length equals 15 residues. CDR1 is MGHRA, CDR2 YSYEKL, per germline. Trimming left V 1 base short and J 8 bases short, with 17 bases between. This CDR3 reads CASSQARETMKEAFF. The CDR3 region has the DNA TGCGCCAGCAGCCAAGCGCGGGAGACTATGAAGGAAGCTTTCTTT.

The V and J genes are TRBV6-6 and TRBJ2-2; D uncertain. From germline, CDR1 is MNHNY and CDR2 SVGAGI (reference sequence). This CDR3 is built from 15 residues. Trimming cost V 0 bases and J 5 bases, with 10 bases left between them. The CDR3 DNA is TGTGCCAGCAGTTACTCGCCTCCGCGTACCGGGGAGCTGTTTTTT. Encoded protein: CASSYSPPRTGELFF.